This TCR beta chain was recovered during a study of blood T cells in healthy people across ages. Broader study findings: The study found more naive CD4+ cells and higher diversity in long-lived than aged donors. A strong correlation was found between TCR beta diversity and the percentage of naive T cells. As age increased, TCR beta diversity per million T cells fell in a roughly linear fashion.

Germline lookup yields CDR1 SGHTA and CDR2 FQGNSA. This CDR3 is built from 15 residues. For the second PCR, which ran for roughly 6 to 12 cycles, a sample-barcoded 5' primer and a J-beta primer mix were used. Each TCR beta cDNA got a 12-nucleotide random molecular identifier. TCRdb reanalysed the 5' RACE reads using MiXCR and keeps one entry per CDR3 protein. The data hold 1.4 million or so distinct CDR3 sequences, with 42% observed a single time. Remarks on this clonotype: Antigen unknown.

V is TRBV7-2 and J is TRBJ2-1; weak D call: TRBD2 (6 bases). The J call is uncertain, as TRBJ2-7 better fits the DNA end. The receptor was derived from a woman younger than 35 in good health. Sequencing used blood. The CDR3 nucleotides are TGTGCCAGCAGCTTACAGCGGGTGGTGGGCAATGAGCAGTACTTC. Its translation is CASSLQRVVGNEQYF.